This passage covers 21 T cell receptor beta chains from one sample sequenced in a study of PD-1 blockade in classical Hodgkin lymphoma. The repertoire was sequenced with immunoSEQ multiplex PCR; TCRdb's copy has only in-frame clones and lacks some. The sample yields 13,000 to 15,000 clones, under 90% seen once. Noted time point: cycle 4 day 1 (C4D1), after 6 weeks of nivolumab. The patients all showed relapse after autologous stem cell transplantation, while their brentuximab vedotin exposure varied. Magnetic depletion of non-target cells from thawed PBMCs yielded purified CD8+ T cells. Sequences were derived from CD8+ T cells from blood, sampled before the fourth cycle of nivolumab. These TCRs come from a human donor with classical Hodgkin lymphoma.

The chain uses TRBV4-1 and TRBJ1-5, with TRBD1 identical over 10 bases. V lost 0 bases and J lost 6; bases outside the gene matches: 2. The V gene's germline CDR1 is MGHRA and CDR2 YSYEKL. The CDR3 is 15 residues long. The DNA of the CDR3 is TGCGCCAGCAGCCAAGAGACAGGGGGCTTTCAGCCCCAGCATTTT. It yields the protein CASSQETGGFQPQHF.

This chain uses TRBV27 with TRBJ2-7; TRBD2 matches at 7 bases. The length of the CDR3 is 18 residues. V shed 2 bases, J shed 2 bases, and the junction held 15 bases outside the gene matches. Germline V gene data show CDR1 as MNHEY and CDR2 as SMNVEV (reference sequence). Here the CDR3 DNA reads TGTGCCAGCAGTTTAAGCTGGGAGGGGAGCAATTTTCCCTACGAGCAGTACTTC. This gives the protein CASSLSWEGSNFPYEQYF.

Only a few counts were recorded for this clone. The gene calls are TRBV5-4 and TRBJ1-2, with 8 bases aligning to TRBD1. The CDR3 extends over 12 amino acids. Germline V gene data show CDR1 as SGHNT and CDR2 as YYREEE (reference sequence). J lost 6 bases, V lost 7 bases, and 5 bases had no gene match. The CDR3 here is CASDDRGHGYTF. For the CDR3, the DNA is TGTGCCAGCGACGACAGGGGTCATGGCTACACCTTC.

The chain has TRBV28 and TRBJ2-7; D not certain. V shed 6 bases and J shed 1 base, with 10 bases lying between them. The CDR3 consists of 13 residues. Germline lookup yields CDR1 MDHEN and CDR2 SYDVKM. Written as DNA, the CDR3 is TGTGCCAGCAGCGAGTCCGGTTCCTACGAGCAGTACTTC. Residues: CASSESGSYEQYF.

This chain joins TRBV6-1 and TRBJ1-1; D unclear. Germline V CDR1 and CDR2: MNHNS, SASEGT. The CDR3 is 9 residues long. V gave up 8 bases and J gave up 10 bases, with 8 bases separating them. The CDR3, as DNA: TGTGCCAGCGGCGCCGCAGCTTTCTTT. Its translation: CASGAAAFF.

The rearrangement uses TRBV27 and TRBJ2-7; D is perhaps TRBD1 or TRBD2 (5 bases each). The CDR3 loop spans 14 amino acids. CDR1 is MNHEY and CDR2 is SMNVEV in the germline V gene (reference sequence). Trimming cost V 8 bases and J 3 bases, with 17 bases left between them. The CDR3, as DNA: TGTGCCAGCGCTTTCAGGGCCGGGGACTACGAGCAGTACTTC. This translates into CASAFRAGDYEQYF.

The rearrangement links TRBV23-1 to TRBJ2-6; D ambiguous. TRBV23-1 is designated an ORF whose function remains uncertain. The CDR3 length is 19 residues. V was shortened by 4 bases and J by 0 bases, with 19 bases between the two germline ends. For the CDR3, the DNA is TGCGCCAGCAGTCGGCTGGGCGGTCGGGTCCTCTCTGGGGCCAACGTCCTGACTTTC. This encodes CASSRLGGRVLSGANVLTF.

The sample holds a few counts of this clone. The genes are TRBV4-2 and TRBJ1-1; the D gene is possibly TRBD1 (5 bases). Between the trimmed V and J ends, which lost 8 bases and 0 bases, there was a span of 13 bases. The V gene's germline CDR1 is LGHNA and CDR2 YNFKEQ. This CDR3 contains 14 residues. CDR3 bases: TGTGCCAGCGGGGGGAGCCAGATGAACACTGAAGCTTTCTTT. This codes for CASGGSQMNTEAFF.

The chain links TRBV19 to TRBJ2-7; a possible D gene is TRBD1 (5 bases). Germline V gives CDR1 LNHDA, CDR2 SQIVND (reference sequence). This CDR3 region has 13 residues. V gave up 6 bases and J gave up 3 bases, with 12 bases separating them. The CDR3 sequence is CASSLTGIYEQYF. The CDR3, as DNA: TGTGCCAGTAGCCTCACAGGAATCTACGAGCAGTACTTC.

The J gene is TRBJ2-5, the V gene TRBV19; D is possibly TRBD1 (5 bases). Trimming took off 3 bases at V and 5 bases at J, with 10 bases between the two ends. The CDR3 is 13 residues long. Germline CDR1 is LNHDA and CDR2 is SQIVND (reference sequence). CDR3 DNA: TGTGCCAGTAGTATCCAGGGTTGGGAGACCCAGTACTTC. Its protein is CASSIQGWETQYF.

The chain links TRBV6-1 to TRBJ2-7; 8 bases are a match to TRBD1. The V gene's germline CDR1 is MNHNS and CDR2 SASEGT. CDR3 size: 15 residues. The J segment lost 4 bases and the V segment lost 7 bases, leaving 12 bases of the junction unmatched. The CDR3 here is CASTQAQGVKYEQYF. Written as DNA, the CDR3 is TGTGCCAGCACCCAAGCACAGGGGGTCAAATACGAGCAGTACTTC.

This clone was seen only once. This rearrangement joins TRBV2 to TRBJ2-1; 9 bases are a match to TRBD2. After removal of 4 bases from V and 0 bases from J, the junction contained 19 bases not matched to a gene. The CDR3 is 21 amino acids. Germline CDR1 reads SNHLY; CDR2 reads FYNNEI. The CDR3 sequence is CASSGLFWLAGWILSYNEQFF. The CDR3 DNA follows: TGTGCCAGCAGTGGCCTTTTTTGGCTAGCGGGATGGATTCTCTCCTACAATGAGCAGTTCTTC. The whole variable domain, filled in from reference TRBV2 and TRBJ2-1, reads EPEVTQTPSHQVTQMGQEVILRCVPISNHLYFYWYRQILGQKVEFLVSFYNNEISEKSEIFDDQFSVERPDGSNFTLKIRSTKLEDSAMYFCASSGLFWLAGWILSYNEQFFGPGTRLTVL.

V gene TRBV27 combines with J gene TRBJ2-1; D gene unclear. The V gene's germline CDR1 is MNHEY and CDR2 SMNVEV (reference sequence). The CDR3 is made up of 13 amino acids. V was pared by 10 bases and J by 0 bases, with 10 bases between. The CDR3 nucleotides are TGTGCCACCCATAAGAGCTCCTACAATGAGCAGTTCTTC. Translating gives CATHKSSYNEQFF.

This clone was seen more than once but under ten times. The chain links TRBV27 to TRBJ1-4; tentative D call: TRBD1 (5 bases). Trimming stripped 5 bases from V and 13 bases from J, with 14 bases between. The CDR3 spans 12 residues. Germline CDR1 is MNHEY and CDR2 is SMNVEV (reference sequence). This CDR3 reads CASSGWGTRLFF. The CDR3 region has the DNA TGTGCCAGCAGTGGGTGGGGGACTAGACTGTTTTTT.

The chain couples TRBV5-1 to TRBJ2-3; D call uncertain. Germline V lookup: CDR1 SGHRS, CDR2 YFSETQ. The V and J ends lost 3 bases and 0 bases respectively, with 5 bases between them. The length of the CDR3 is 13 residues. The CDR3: CASSYTSTDTQYF. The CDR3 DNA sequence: TGCGCCAGCAGCTATACTAGCACAGATACGCAGTATTTT. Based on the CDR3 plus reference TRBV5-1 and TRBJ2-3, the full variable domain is KAGVTQTPRYLIKTRGQQVTLSCSPISGHRSVSWYQQTPGQGLQFLFEYFSETQRNKGNFPGRFSGRQFSNSRSEMNVSTLELGDSALYLCASSYTSTDTQYFGPGTRLTVL.

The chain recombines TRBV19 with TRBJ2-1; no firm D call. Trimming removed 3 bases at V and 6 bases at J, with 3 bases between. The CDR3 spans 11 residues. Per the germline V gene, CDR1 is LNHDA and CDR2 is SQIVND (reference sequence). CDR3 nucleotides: TGTGCCAGTAGTATTGGCAATGAGCAGTTCTTC. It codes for CASSIGNEQFF.

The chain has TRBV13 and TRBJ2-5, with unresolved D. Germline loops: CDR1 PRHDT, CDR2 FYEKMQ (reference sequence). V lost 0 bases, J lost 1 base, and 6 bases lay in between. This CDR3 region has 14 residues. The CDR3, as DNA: TGTGCCAGCAGCTTAGGGGGATTCCAAGAGACCCAGTACTTC. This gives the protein CASSLGGFQETQYF.

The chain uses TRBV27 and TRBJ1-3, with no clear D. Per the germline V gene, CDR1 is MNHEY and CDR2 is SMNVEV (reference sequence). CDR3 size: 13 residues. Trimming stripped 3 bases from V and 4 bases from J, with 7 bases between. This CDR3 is CASSFGFGNTIYF. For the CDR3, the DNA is TGTGCCAGCAGTTTTGGGTTCGGAAACACCATATATTTT.

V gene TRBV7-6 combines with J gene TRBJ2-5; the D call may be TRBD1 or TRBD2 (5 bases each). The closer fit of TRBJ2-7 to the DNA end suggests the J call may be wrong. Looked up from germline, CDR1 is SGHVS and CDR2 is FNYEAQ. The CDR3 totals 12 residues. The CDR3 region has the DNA TGTGCCAGCAGAGGGGACGGCTACGAGCAGTACTTC. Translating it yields CASRGDGYEQYF.

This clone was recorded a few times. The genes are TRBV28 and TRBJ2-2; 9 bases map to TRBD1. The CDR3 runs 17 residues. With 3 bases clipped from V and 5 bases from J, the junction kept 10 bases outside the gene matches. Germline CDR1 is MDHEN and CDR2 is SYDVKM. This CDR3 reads CASSFSAGTGQTGELFF. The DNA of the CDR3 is TGTGCCAGCAGTTTCTCGGCCGGGACAGGGCAAACCGGGGAGCTGTTTTTT. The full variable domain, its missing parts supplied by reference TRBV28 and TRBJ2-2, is DVKVTQSSRYLVKRTGEKVFLECVQDMDHENMFWYRQDPGLGLRLIYFSYDVKMKEKGDIPEGYSVSREKKERFSLILESASTNQTSMYLCASSFSAGTGQTGELFFGEGSRLTVL.

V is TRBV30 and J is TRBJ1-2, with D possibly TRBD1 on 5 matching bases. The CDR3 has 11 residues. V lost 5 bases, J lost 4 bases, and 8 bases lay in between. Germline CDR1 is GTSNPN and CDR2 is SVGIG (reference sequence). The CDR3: CAWGAVYGYTF. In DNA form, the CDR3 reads TGTGCCTGGGGGGCAGTCTATGGCTACACCTTC.